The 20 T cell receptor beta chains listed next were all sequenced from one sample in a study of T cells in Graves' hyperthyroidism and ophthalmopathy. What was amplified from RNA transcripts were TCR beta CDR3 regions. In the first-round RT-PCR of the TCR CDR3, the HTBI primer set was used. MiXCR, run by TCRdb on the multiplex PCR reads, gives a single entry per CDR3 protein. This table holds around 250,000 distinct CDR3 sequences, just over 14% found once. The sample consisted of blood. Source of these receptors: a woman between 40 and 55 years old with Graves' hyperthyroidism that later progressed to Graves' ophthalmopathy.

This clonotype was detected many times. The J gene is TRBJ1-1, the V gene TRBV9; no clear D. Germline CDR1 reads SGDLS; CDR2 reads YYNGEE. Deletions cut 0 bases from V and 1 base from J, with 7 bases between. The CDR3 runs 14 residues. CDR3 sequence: CASSVGERNTEAFF. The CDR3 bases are TGTGCCAGCAGCGTAGGGGAGCGGAACACTGAAGCTTTCTTT.

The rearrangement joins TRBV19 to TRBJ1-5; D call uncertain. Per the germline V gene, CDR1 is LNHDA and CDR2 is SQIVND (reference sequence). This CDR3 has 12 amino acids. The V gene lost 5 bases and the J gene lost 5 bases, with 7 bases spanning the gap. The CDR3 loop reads CASSVSYQPQHF. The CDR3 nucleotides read TGTGCCAGTAGTGTCAGTTATCAGCCCCAGCATTTT.

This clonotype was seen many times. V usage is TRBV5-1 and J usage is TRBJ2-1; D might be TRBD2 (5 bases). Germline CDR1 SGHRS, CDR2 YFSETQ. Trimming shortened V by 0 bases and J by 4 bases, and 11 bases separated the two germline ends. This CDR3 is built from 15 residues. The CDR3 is CASSLGGAEYNEQFF. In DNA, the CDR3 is TGCGCCAGCAGCTTGGGAGGAGCGGAATACAATGAGCAGTTCTTC.

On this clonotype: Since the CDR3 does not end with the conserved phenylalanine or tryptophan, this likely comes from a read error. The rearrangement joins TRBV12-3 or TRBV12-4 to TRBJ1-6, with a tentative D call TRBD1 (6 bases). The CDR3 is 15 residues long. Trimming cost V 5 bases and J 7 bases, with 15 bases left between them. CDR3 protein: CASSGGTSLNSPLHL. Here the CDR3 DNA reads TGTGCCAGCAGTGGGGGGACATCTCTGAATTCACCCCTCCACCTT.

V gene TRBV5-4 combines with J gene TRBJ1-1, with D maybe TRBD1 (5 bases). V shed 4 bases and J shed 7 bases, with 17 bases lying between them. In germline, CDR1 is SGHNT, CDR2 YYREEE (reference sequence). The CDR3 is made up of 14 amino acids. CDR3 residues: CASSGGRARGEAFF. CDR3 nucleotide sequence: TGTGCCAGCAGCGGGGGACGGGCGAGGGGTGAAGCTTTCTTT.

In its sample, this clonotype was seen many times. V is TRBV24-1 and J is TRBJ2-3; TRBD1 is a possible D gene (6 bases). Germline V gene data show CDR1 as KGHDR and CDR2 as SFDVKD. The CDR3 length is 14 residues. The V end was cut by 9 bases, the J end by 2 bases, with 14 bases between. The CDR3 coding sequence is TGTGCCACCGGCGACAGGAGAATCACAGATACGCAGTATTTT. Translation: CATGDRRITDTQYF.

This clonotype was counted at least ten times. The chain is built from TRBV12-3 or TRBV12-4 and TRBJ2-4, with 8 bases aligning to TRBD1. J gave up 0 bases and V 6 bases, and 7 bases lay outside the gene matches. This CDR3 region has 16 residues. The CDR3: CASRPTGAGAKNIQYF. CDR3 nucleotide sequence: TGTGCCAGCAGGCCGACAGGGGCTGGAGCCAAAAACATTCAGTACTTC.

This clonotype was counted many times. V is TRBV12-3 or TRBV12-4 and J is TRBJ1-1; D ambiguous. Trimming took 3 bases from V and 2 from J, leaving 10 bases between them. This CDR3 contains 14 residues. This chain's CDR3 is CASSLTERNTEAFF. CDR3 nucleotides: TGTGCCAGCAGTTTGACGGAACGAAACACTGAAGCTTTCTTT.

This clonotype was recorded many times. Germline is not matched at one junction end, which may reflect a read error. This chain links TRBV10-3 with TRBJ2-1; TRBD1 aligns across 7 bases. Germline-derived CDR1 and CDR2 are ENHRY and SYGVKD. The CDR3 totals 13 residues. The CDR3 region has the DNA TGTGCCGTCAGGGGACAGTCCTACAATGAGCAGTTCTTC. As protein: CAVRGQSYNEQFF.

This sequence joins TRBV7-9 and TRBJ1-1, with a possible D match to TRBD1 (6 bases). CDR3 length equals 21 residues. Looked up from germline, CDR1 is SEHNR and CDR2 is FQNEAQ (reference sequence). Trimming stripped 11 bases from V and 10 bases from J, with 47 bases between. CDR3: CAGEGAVPRPGGEWGGARAFF. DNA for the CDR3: TGTGCCGGGGAGGGCGCGGTCCCCCGCCCTGGGGGCGAATGGGGAGGCGCAAGAGCTTTCTTT. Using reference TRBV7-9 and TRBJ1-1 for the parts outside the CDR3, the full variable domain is DTGVSQNPRHKITKRGQNVTFRCDPISEHNRLYWYRQTLGQGPEFLTYFQNEAQLEKSRLLSDRFSAERPKGSFSTLEIQRTEQGDSAMYLCAGEGAVPRPGGEWGGARAFFGQGTRLTVV.

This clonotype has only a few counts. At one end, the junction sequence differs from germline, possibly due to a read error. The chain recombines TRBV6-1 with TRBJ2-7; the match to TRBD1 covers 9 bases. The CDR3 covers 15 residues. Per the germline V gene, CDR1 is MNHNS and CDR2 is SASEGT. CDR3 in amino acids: CVSSWSGTGNNEQYF. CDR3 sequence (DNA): TGTGTCAGCAGTTGGTCCGGGACAGGGAATAACGAGCAGTACTTC.

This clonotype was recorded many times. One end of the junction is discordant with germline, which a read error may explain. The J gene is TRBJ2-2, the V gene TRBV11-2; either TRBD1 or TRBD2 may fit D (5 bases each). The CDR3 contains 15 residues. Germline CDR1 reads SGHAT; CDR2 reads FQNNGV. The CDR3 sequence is CASSHGSVGTGKLFF. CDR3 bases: TGTGCCAGCAGCCACGGATCGGTGGGGACCGGGAAGCTGTTTTTT.

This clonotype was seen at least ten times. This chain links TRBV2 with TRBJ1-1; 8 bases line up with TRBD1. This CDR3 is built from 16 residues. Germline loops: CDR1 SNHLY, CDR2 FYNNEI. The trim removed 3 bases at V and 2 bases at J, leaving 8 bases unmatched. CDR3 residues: CASSEGFGQGNTEAFF. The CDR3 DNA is TGTGCCAGCAGTGAGGGGTTCGGACAGGGAAACACTGAAGCTTTCTTT.

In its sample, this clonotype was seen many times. This chain's CDR3 is CASSFSGGEQFF. The CDR3, as DNA: TGTGCCAGCAGTTTTAGCGGAGGGGAGCAGTTCTTC. The chain employs TRBV12-3 or TRBV12-4 and TRBJ2-1, with D possibly TRBD2 on 6 matching bases. The CDR3 is 12 amino acids. V lost 3 bases, J lost 10 bases, and 10 bases lay in between.

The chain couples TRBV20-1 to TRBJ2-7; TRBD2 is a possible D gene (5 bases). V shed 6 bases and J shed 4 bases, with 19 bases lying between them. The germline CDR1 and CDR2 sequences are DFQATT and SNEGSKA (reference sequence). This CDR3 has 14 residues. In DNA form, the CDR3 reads TGCAGTGCAAGCGGACCCGTGTCTTTTTACGAGCAGTACTTC. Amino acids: CSASGPVSFYEQYF.

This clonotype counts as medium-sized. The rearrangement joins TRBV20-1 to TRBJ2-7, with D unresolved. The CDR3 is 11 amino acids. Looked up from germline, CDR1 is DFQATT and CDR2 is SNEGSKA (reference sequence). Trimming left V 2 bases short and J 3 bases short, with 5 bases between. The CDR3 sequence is CSARSDYEQYF. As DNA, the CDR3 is TGCAGTGCTAGATCAGACTACGAGCAGTACTTC.

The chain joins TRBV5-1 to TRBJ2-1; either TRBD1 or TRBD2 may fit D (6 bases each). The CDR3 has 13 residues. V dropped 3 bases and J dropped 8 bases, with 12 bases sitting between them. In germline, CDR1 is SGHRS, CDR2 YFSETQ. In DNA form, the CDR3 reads TGCGCCAGCAGCTCCGTTGGGGGGCATGAGCAGTTCTTC. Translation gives CASSSVGGHEQFF.

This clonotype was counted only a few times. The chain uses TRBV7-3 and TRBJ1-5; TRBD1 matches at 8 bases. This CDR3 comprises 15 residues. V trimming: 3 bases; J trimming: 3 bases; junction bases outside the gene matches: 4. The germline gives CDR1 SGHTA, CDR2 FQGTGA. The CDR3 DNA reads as TGTGCCAGCAGCTTTGCGGACAGGGTCAATCAGCCCCAGCATTTT. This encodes CASSFADRVNQPQHF.

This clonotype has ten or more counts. CDR3 loop: CASSTRTRLSSEQYF. The CDR3, as DNA: TGCGCCAGCAGTACGAGGACAAGGCTTTCGTCCGAGCAGTACTTC. This chain links TRBV5-1 with TRBJ2-7, with D possibly TRBD1 on 5 matching bases. The CDR3 contains 15 residues. Germline CDR1 reads SGHRS; CDR2 reads YFSETQ. V was shortened by 5 bases and J by 6 bases, with 21 bases between the two germline ends.

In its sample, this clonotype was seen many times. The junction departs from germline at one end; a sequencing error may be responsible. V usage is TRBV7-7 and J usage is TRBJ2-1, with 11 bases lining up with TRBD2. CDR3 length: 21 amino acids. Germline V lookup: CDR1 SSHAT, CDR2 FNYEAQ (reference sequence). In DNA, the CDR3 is TGTGCTAGCAGCTTTACCCAACGACTTAGCGGGAGGGCGAGCTCCTACAATGAGCAGTTCTTC. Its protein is CASSFTQRLSGRASSYNEQFF.